This TCR beta chain was observed in a study of CD8+ T cells in alopecia areata. Whole-study context: For the treated group, dosing was oral tofacitinib at 5 to 10 mg twice daily.

cDNA prepared by RNA extraction and subsequent reverse transcription served as the template for sequencing. Only in-frame clones appear in the TCRdb table, and some are missing; sequencing was by immunoSEQ multiplex PCR. The sample shows 160,000 or so clones, approximately 53% of them seen only once. This clone occurred a few times. Other DNA sequences from this sample encode an identical CDR3 as well. The sorting of PBMCs gave CD4+ and CD8+ T cells. The sequencing here drew on CD8+ T cells sorted from blood, taken at week 0. The source is a human donor with alopecia areata.

DNA for the CDR3: TGCAGCGTTTCAGGGACAGCGACCTACGAGCAGTACTTC. Translated, it gives CSVSGTATYEQYF. The chain couples TRBV29-1 to TRBJ2-7, with 7 bases lining up with TRBD1. The germline V gene has CDR1 SQVTM and CDR2 ANQGSEA. This CDR3 is 13 amino acids long. After removal of 5 bases from V and 2 bases from J, the junction contained 6 bases not matched to a gene.